The 26 T cell receptor beta chains presented below share a single source sample, sequenced in a study of T-cell memory formation after mild COVID-19. TCRdb reprocessed the 5' RACE reads via MiXCR and lists one record per CDR3 protein. Among 30,000 or so distinct CDR3 sequences listed, 21% were seen once. The sample comprised PBMCs or a T cell subset sorted from them (not recorded which). These receptor sequences come from an adult who had mild COVID-19 (a few samples of this study predate the infection). Cell type and time point are not known.

The chain uses TRBV12-3 or TRBV12-4 and TRBJ2-3; maybe TRBD2 (6 bases). Trimming left V 6 bases short and J 1 base short, with 11 bases between. The CDR3 runs 14 residues. The CDR3 here is CASRQAGRTDTQYF. The CDR3 DNA reads as TGTGCCAGCAGGCAAGCGGGCCGCACAGATACGCAGTATTTT.

The chain carries TRBV29-1 and TRBJ2-7, with a weak D call TRBD1 (5 bases). With 7 bases removed from V and 2 bases from J, the gap between germline ends came to 18 bases. Germline V gene lookup returns CDR1 SQVTM and CDR2 ANQGSEA. This CDR3 comprises 14 residues. The CDR3 region has the DNA TGCAGCGGGGTTGGGCAGGGTATTACCTACGAGCAGTACTTC. It codes for CSGVGQGITYEQYF.

This clonotype has only a few counts. The CDR3 reads CASSYTGTGADTQYF. Written as DNA, the CDR3 is TGTGCCAGCAGCTACACCGGGACAGGGGCAGATACGCAGTATTTT. This sequence joins TRBV7-6 and TRBJ2-3, with TRBD1 matching 10 bases. This CDR3 spans 15 amino acids. In germline, CDR1 is SGHVS, CDR2 FNYEAQ. V dropped 4 bases and J dropped 4; count of bases not matched to a gene: 5.

This clonotype has ten or more counts. The chain joins TRBV27 to TRBJ2-3, with a tentative D call TRBD2 (6 bases). The CDR3 runs to 15 residues. Germline V gene lookup returns CDR1 MNHEY and CDR2 SMNVEV (reference sequence). V was shortened by 8 bases and J by 4 bases, with 19 bases between the two germline ends. The CDR3 sequence is CASRLKGGAADTQYF. The CDR3 region has the DNA TGTGCCAGCCGCCTAAAAGGAGGGGCGGCAGATACGCAGTATTTT.

At least ten counts were recorded for this clonotype. The rearrangement uses TRBV4-1 and TRBJ2-3, with 8 bases aligning to TRBD2. This CDR3 has 16 amino acids. Germline values: CDR1 MGHRA, CDR2 YSYEKL. The V gene end was trimmed by 6 bases and the J gene end by 2 bases; junction bases not matched to a gene: 10. CDR3 sequence reads: CASSFSLAGTTDTQYF. In DNA, the CDR3 is TGCGCCAGCAGTTTCAGCTTAGCGGGGACCACAGATACGCAGTATTTT.

A note on this clonotype: A much larger clone sits a single nucleotide away, making a read error possible. This chain uses TRBV30 with TRBJ2-1, with a weak D call TRBD1 (5 bases). Germline V CDR1 and CDR2: GTSNPN, SVGIG (reference sequence). The CDR3 totals 12 residues. CDR3 bases: TGTGCCTGTAGTGCCAGGGCTAATGAGCAGTTCTTC. Translation gives CACSARANEQFF.

In its sample, this clonotype was seen many times. The CDR3 protein is CSALGQGHNGELFF. In DNA, the CDR3 is TGCAGTGCCCTCGGACAGGGGCACAACGGGGAGCTGTTTTTT. The chain combines TRBV20-1 with TRBJ2-2, with TRBD1 matching 9 bases. The CDR3 contains 14 residues. The V gene's germline CDR1 is DFQATT and CDR2 SNEGSKA (reference sequence). The junction had 9 bases not matched to a gene; V was cut back by 6 bases and J by 7 bases.

V usage is TRBV5-5 and J usage is TRBJ2-7; 7 bases are a match to TRBD1. Trimming cost V 3 bases and J 2 bases; bases outside gene matches: 8. Per the germline V gene, CDR1 is SGHKS and CDR2 is YYEKEE (reference sequence). The CDR3 runs to 15 residues. The CDR3 protein is CASSWTQGSPYEQYF. CDR3 bases: TGTGCCAGCAGCTGGACACAGGGGTCCCCCTACGAGCAGTACTTC. The complete variable domain, with remaining parts taken from reference TRBV5-5 and TRBJ2-7, reads DAGVTQSPTHLIKTRGQQVTLRCSPISGHKSVSWYQQVLGQGPQFIFQYYEKEERGRGNFPDRFSARQFPNYSSELNVNALLLGDSALYLCASSWTQGSPYEQYFGPGTRLTVT.

This clonotype was counted at least ten times. The rearrangement uses TRBV12-3 or TRBV12-4 and TRBJ1-6; D perhaps matches TRBD1 (6 bases). The CDR3 runs 14 residues. V gave up 7 bases and J gave up 3 bases, with 10 bases separating them. The CDR3 nucleotides read TGTGCCAGCATCAGGGGCGACTATAATTCACCCCTCCACTTT. It yields the protein CASIRGDYNSPLHF.

This clonotype appeared a few times. The chain combines TRBV7-9 with TRBJ1-4; D not resolved. V was trimmed by 5 bases and J by 2 bases, leaving 9 bases between them. The CDR3 length is 14 residues. The V gene's germline CDR1 is SEHNR and CDR2 FQNEAQ (reference sequence). CDR3 in amino acids: CASSLSQTNEKLFF. The CDR3 nucleotides are TGTGCCAGCAGCCTTAGTCAGACTAATGAAAAACTGTTTTTT.

This clonotype has at least ten counts. The chain combines TRBV6-2 or TRBV6-3 with TRBJ2-7; 9 nucleotides align to TRBD1. Germline V gene data show CDR1 as MNHEY and CDR2 as SVGEGT. After removal of 6 bases from V and 2 bases from J, the junction contained 11 bases not matched to a gene. The CDR3 contains 16 residues. This chain's CDR3 is CASSKVPGTGTYEQYF. The DNA of the CDR3 is TGTGCCAGCAGCAAGGTACCCGGGACAGGGACCTACGAGCAGTACTTC.

At least ten counts were recorded for this clonotype. CDR3 amino acids: CASSLVAGDNEQFF. The CDR3 bases are TGCGCCAGCAGCTTGGTAGCGGGGGACAATGAGCAGTTCTTC. The rearrangement links TRBV5-1 to TRBJ2-1; 9 nucleotides align to TRBD2. This CDR3 is built from 14 residues. The V gene's germline CDR1 is SGHRS and CDR2 YFSETQ. The V segment lost 0 bases and the J segment 5 bases; nucleotides outside the gene matches: 0.

This clonotype has a count of ten or more. V is TRBV12-3 or TRBV12-4 and J is TRBJ2-7, with 11 bases identical to TRBD2. The CDR3 consists of 15 residues. J lost 6 bases, V lost 5 bases, and 9 bases had no gene match. The CDR3 coding sequence is TGTGCCAGCAGTCAAACTAGCGGGAGCTTATCCGAGCAGTACTTC. As protein: CASSQTSGSLSEQYF.

This clonotype was recorded many times. This chain uses TRBV5-1 with TRBJ1-6, with 7 positions matching TRBD1. Germline values: CDR1 SGHRS, CDR2 YFSETQ. This CDR3 region has 16 residues. The J segment lost 6 bases and the V segment lost 4 bases, leaving 10 bases of the junction unmatched. The CDR3 is CASSPRQGMGNSPLHF. The DNA for the CDR3 is TGCGCCAGCAGCCCGCGACAGGGAATGGGTAATTCACCCCTCCACTTT. Complete variable domain (other parts from reference TRBV5-1 and TRBJ1-6): KAGVTQTPRYLIKTRGQQVTLSCSPISGHRSVSWYQQTPGQGLQFLFEYFSETQRNKGNFPGRFSGRQFSNSRSEMNVSTLELGDSALYLCASSPRQGMGNSPLHFGNGTRLTVT.

This clonotype was seen repeatedly, ten times or more. The CDR3 protein is CASSTQQNQPQHF. The CDR3 DNA reads TGTGCCAGCAGTACCCAGCAAAATCAGCCCCAGCATTTT. The chain couples TRBV6-5 to TRBJ1-5; D gene uncertain. The CDR3 extends over 13 amino acids. The germline CDR1 and CDR2 sequences are MNHEY and SVGAGI. Trimming shortened V by 5 bases and J by 4 bases, and 9 bases separated the two germline ends.

This clonotype was seen ten or more times. V and J are TRBV7-2 and TRBJ2-5; D is undetermined. This CDR3 is 13 amino acids long. V was cut by 5 bases and J by 1 base, with 8 bases left in between. Germline values: CDR1 SGHTA, CDR2 FQGNSA. The DNA for the CDR3 is TGTGCCAGCAGCCGCGCAGGCCAAGAGACCCAGTACTTC. This gives the protein CASSRAGQETQYF.

This clonotype was detected many times. The V and J genes are TRBV5-1 and TRBJ2-3; either TRBD1 or TRBD2 may fit D (5 bases each). V was trimmed by 4 bases and J by 4 bases, leaving 25 bases between them. CDR3 length equals 18 residues. CDR1 is SGHRS, CDR2 YFSETQ, per germline. CDR3 in amino acids: CASSPLGRTVGESDTQYF. Here the CDR3 DNA reads TGCGCCAGCAGCCCTTTGGGACGAACGGTTGGAGAGTCAGATACGCAGTATTTT.

In its sample, this clonotype was seen many times. The chain has TRBV5-1 and TRBJ1-5, with no clear D. V lost 0 bases and J 5 bases, leaving 6 bases between the germline ends. The CDR3 contains 13 residues. The germline CDR1 and CDR2 sequences are SGHRS and YFSETQ. The DNA for the CDR3 is TGCGCCAGCAGCTTGGGTCAGGATCAGCCCCAGCATTTT. Its protein is CASSLGQDQPQHF.

This clonotype was seen a few times. V and J are TRBV7-9 and TRBJ2-3; tentative D call: TRBD2 (6 bases). V lost 4 bases and J lost 6, with 17 bases in between. The CDR3 runs 15 residues. In germline, CDR1 is SEHNR, CDR2 FQNEAQ (reference sequence). CDR3 nucleotide sequence: TGTGCCAGCAGCTCCGGCCGGGGGTTTGGGGATACGCAGTATTTT. Protein sequence: CASSSGRGFGDTQYF.

This clonotype was seen ten or more times. The J gene is TRBJ2-7, the V gene TRBV7-9; the D gene is possibly TRBD1 (6 bases). The CDR3 spans 15 residues. V was trimmed by 5 bases and J by 6 bases, leaving 20 bases between them. Germline loops: CDR1 SEHNR, CDR2 FQNEAQ (reference sequence). The CDR3 region is CASSPGAGTEGEQYF. In DNA form, the CDR3 reads TGTGCCAGCAGCCCAGGGGCAGGGACGGAAGGCGAGCAGTACTTC. The entire variable domain, with the rest obtained from reference TRBV7-9 and TRBJ2-7, is as follows: DTGVSQNPRHKITKRGQNVTFRCDPISEHNRLYWYRQTLGQGPEFLTYFQNEAQLEKSRLLSDRFSAERPKGSFSTLEIQRTEQGDSAMYLCASSPGAGTEGEQYFGPGTRLTVT.

The table lists this clonotype with many counts. For the CDR3, the DNA is TGTGCCAGCAGCTTACTGGGTCAGCCCCAGCATTTT. Translation gives CASSLLGQPQHF. This chain connects TRBV7-2 to TRBJ1-5; D uncertain. CDR3 size: 12 residues. The ends were cut back, 2 bases at V and 6 bases at J, with 5 bases in the middle. From germline, CDR1 is SGHTA and CDR2 FQGNSA.

This chain uses TRBV5-1 with TRBJ2-7; D unresolved. The V gene's germline CDR1 is SGHRS and CDR2 YFSETQ. This CDR3 region has 14 residues. Trimming took off 6 bases at V and 1 base at J, with 14 bases between the two ends. The CDR3 nucleotides are TGCGCCAGCATGGAGCTCCTGGGTTCCTACGAGCAGTACTTC. Its protein is CASMELLGSYEQYF. The full variable domain, completed using reference TRBV5-1 and TRBJ2-7, is KAGVTQTPRYLIKTRGQQVTLSCSPISGHRSVSWYQQTPGQGLQFLFEYFSETQRNKGNFPGRFSGRQFSNSRSEMNVSTLELGDSALYLCASMELLGSYEQYFGPGTRLTVT.

V gene TRBV20-1 combines with J gene TRBJ2-7; perhaps TRBD1 as D (5 bases). V dropped 3 bases and J dropped 3 bases, with 15 bases sitting between them. This CDR3 is 14 amino acids long. CDR1 is DFQATT, CDR2 SNEGSKA, per germline (reference sequence). CDR3 in amino acids: CSASEAGWDYEQYF. The CDR3 DNA sequence: TGCAGTGCTAGTGAGGCAGGGTGGGACTACGAGCAGTACTTC.

In its sample, this clonotype was seen many times. The rearrangement joins TRBV29-1 to TRBJ1-1, with D perhaps TRBD1 (6 bases). Germline V gives CDR1 SQVTM, CDR2 ANQGSEA. The CDR3 has 11 residues. V lost 6 bases and J 11 bases, leaving 16 bases between the germline ends. DNA of the CDR3: TGCAGCGTCTCTTACAGGGCTGTGGCTTTCTTT. Its translation: CSVSYRAVAFF. The full variable domain, rest sourced from reference TRBV29-1 and TRBJ1-1, is SAVISQKPSRDICQRGTSLTIQCQVDSQVTMMFWYRQQPGQSLTLIATANQGSEATYESGFVIDKFPISRPNLTFSTLTVSNMSPEDSSIYLCSVSYRAVAFFGQGTRLTVV.

The table lists this clonotype with many counts. The chain employs TRBV12-3 or TRBV12-4 and TRBJ2-6; 10 nucleotides line up with TRBD1. Trimming took 6 bases from V and 2 from J; bases not matched to a gene: 10. The CDR3 is made up of 18 amino acids. CDR3 nucleotides: TGTGCCAGCAGCACGGGACAGGGGCGTTTAACTGGGGCCAACGTCCTGACTTTC. Its translation: CASSTGQGRLTGANVLTF.

The chain combines TRBV5-1 with TRBJ1-4, with TRBD1 matching 8 bases. J gave up 5 bases and V 4 bases, and 4 bases lay outside the gene matches. CDR1 SGHRS and CDR2 YFSETQ come from the germline V gene. This CDR3 contains 14 residues. Here the CDR3 reads CASSPYRGNEKLFF. The CDR3 DNA follows: TGCGCCAGCAGCCCATACAGGGGGAATGAAAAACTGTTTTTT.